This TCR beta chain originates from a study of long-term antiretroviral therapy in people with HIV. The CDR3 has 12 amino acids. Germline V gene sequence: CDR1 MDHEN, CDR2 SYDVKM. Trimming took off 4 bases at V and 8 bases at J, with 8 bases between the two ends. About this clone: As yet, its antigen is unknown.

Run at survey level, the immunoSEQ assay was version v3.0. Profiled with immunoSEQ multiplex PCR; TCRdb holds only in-frame clones, not every one. The sample yields about 24,000 clones, 85% to 95% seen once. General study findings and limits: Information on adherence, resistance and therapy changes was unavailable. Among HIV repertoires, CDR3 length ranges were narrower than those of controls.

The sample in question was unsorted PBMCs, obtained about 4.9 years after starting antiretroviral therapy. The chain couples TRBV28 to TRBJ2-2, with TRBD2 as a possible D gene (5 bases). This receptor was obtained from a woman in her forties or fifties with HIV. The CDR3 protein is CASSSRGGELFF. The DNA of the CDR3 is TGTGCCAGCAGTTCCCGCGGGGGGGAGCTGTTTTTT.